The rows below give T cell receptor beta chains drawn from one sample of a study of blood T cell repertoires in COVID-19. Profiled with immunoSEQ multiplex PCR; TCRdb holds only in-frame clones, not every one. The sample yields about 250,000 clones, about nine tenths seen once. The source material was PBMCs or T cells enriched from blood (not recorded which). The receptors were gathered from a man in his forties who had recovered from COVID-19. Both conserved end residues are part of each CDR3. The order of the fields is clone size, D gene, J gene, V gene, CDR3 DNA, CDR3 protein. D genes are given only for firm matches. Clone size appears in some rows only: once, few, many, or a class for an expanded clone.

abundance: .
d_gene: .
j_gene: TRBJ1-1
v_gene: TRBV28
CDR3nt: TGTGCCAGCAGTATGGTAGTGAACACTGAAGCTTTCTTT
CDR3aa: CASSMVVNTEAFF

abundance: .
d_gene: .
j_gene: TRBJ2-3
v_gene: TRBV6-4
CDR3nt: TGTGCCAGCAGTCACCGGGAGACAGATACGCAGTATTTT
CDR3aa: CASSHRETDTQYF

abundance: .
d_gene: .
j_gene: TRBJ2-7
v_gene: TRBV4-3
CDR3nt: TGCGCCAGCAGCCAAGCTGACAAACCCTACGAGCAGTACTTC
CDR3aa: CASSQADKPYEQYF

abundance: .
d_gene: .
j_gene: TRBJ2-2
v_gene: TRBV27
CDR3nt: TGTGCCAGCACGTATCTAGGAGGGAACACCGGGGAGCTGTTTTTT
CDR3aa: CASTYLGGNTGELFF

abundance: .
d_gene: .
j_gene: TRBJ1-2
v_gene: TRBV9
CDR3nt: TGTGCCAGCAGCGTAGCCGGGACAAGCTATGGCTACACCTTC
CDR3aa: CASSVAGTSYGYTF

abundance: .
d_gene: TRBD1
j_gene: TRBJ1-1
v_gene: TRBV13
CDR3nt: TGTGCCAGCAGCTACGATAAACGGACAGGGGGCACTGAAGCTTTCTTT
CDR3aa: CASSYDKRTGGTEAFF

abundance: .
d_gene: TRBD2
j_gene: TRBJ2-2
v_gene: TRBV7-6
CDR3nt: TGTGCCAGCAGCAGGCGGGAGGGCATCAGCGACACCGGGGAGCTGTTTTTT
CDR3aa: CASSRREGISDTGELFF

abundance: .
d_gene: .
j_gene: TRBJ1-2
v_gene: TRBV29-1
CDR3nt: TGCAGCGTCAACCCTAGGCAGGGCTACACCTTC
CDR3aa: CSVNPRQGYTF

abundance: few
d_gene: .
j_gene: TRBJ1-1
v_gene: TRBV12-3/TRBV12-4
CDR3nt: TGTGCCAGCAGCCCCACCAGGGCAGCTGAAGCTTTCTTT
CDR3aa: CASSPTRAAEAFF

abundance: .
d_gene: .
j_gene: TRBJ1-2
v_gene: TRBV10-3
CDR3nt: TGTGCCATCAGTGAGTCGTTTACAGGAGCTGGCTACACCTTC
CDR3aa: CAISESFTGAGYTF

abundance: once
d_gene: .
j_gene: TRBJ1-5
v_gene: TRBV2
CDR3nt: TGTGCCAGCAGTGAAGCGCTTAGGTGGACAGGCAATCAGCCCCAGCATTTT
CDR3aa: CASSEALRWTGNQPQHF

abundance: once
d_gene: .
j_gene: TRBJ2-5
v_gene: TRBV6-2/TRBV6-3
CDR3nt: TGTGCCAGCAGTGGCCTTCAAGAGACCCAGTACTTC
CDR3aa: CASSGLQETQYF

abundance: .
d_gene: TRBD1
j_gene: TRBJ2-2
v_gene: TRBV9
CDR3nt: TGTGCCAGCAGCGTTGCCGTGGACAGGGTTCGCACCGGGGAGCTGTTTTTT
CDR3aa: CASSVAVDRVRTGELFF

abundance: once
d_gene: TRBD2
j_gene: TRBJ2-5
v_gene: TRBV6-1
CDR3nt: TGTGCCAGCAGTGAAGCCCAGACTAGCGCGGGGGAGACCCAGTACTTC
CDR3aa: CASSEAQTSAGETQYF

abundance: .
d_gene: TRBD1
j_gene: TRBJ2-1
v_gene: TRBV24-1
CDR3nt: TGTGCCACCAGTGGGGGTAGGGGACAGGACAATGAGCAGTTCTTC
CDR3aa: CATSGGRGQDNEQFF

abundance: .
d_gene: .
j_gene: TRBJ2-3
v_gene: TRBV5-1
CDR3nt: TGCGCCAGCAGCTTGTATGATACGCAGTATTTT
CDR3aa: CASSLYDTQYF

abundance: .
d_gene: TRBD2
j_gene: TRBJ2-5
v_gene: TRBV12-5
CDR3nt: TGTGCTAGTGGCCAGGGACTAGCGGGCGCAACTGGAGAGACCCAGTACTTC
CDR3aa: CASGQGLAGATGETQYF

abundance: .
d_gene: TRBD1
j_gene: TRBJ1-6
v_gene: TRBV4-3
CDR3nt: TGCGCCAGCAGCCCGAGGGGGGGGACAGGGAATTCACCCCTCCACTTT
CDR3aa: CASSPRGGTGNSPLHF

abundance: .
d_gene: .
j_gene: TRBJ1-1
v_gene: TRBV5-1
CDR3nt: TGCGCCAGCAGACCGAGACCCGGGGACACTGAAGCTTTCTTT
CDR3aa: CASRPRPGDTEAFF

abundance: .
d_gene: .
j_gene: TRBJ1-1
v_gene: TRBV7-3
CDR3nt: TGTGCCAGCAGCCCAACGGGGGGTAACACTGAAGCTTTCTTT
CDR3aa: CASSPTGGNTEAFF

abundance: .
d_gene: TRBD2
j_gene: TRBJ2-1
v_gene: TRBV6-5
CDR3nt: TGTGCCAGCAGTTACAGGACTAGCAGCAATGAGCAGTTCTTC
CDR3aa: CASSYRTSSNEQFF

abundance: .
d_gene: TRBD1
j_gene: TRBJ1-1
v_gene: TRBV7-2
CDR3nt: TGTGCCAGCAGCTTAGAATCGGGACAGGGAACCACTGAAGCTTTCTTT
CDR3aa: CASSLESGQGTTEAFF

abundance: .
d_gene: .
j_gene: TRBJ1-1
v_gene: TRBV5-4
CDR3nt: TGTGCCAGCTCGTTTCCAGGGGACACTGAAGCTTTCTTT
CDR3aa: CASSFPGDTEAFF

abundance: once
d_gene: .
j_gene: TRBJ2-3
v_gene: TRBV4-3
CDR3nt: TGCGCCAGCAGCCAAGGCGTTGCGGGTGGCACAGATACGCAGTATTTT
CDR3aa: CASSQGVAGGTDTQYF

abundance: .
d_gene: TRBD2
j_gene: TRBJ2-5
v_gene: TRBV7-9
CDR3nt: TGTGCCAGCAGCCGTACCGGGACTAGCGGGAGCAACACCCAGTACTTC
CDR3aa: CASSRTGTSGSNTQYF

abundance: .
d_gene: .
j_gene: TRBJ1-5
v_gene: TRBV29-1
CDR3nt: TGCAGCGCGAGAAAAGAAACGGGACAGCCCCAGCATTTT
CDR3aa: CSARKETGQPQHF

abundance: .
d_gene: TRBD1
j_gene: TRBJ1-2
v_gene: TRBV29-1
CDR3nt: TGCAGCGTAAAGGAGGGGGCTAAAGGCTACACCTTC
CDR3aa: CSVKEGAKGYTF

abundance: .
d_gene: .
j_gene: TRBJ1-6
v_gene: TRBV7-3
CDR3nt: TGTGCCAGCAGCTTTAATTATAATTCACCCCTCCACTTT
CDR3aa: CASSFNYNSPLHF

abundance: .
d_gene: TRBD2
j_gene: TRBJ2-4
v_gene: TRBV5-4
CDR3nt: TGTGCCAGCAGCTTAAGCGGGGGGGCCCTTGCCAAAAACATTCAGTACTTC
CDR3aa: CASSLSGGALAKNIQYF

abundance: .
d_gene: TRBD1
j_gene: TRBJ1-4
v_gene: TRBV7-2
CDR3nt: TGTGCCAGCAGCGAAACGGGACAGACTAATGAAAAACTGTTTTTT
CDR3aa: CASSETGQTNEKLFF

abundance: many
d_gene: .
j_gene: TRBJ2-1
v_gene: TRBV7-8
CDR3nt: TGTGCCAGCAGCTTAGAGAGCTCCTACAATGAGCAGTTCTTC
CDR3aa: CASSLESSYNEQFF

abundance: .
d_gene: .
j_gene: TRBJ2-7
v_gene: TRBV6-5
CDR3nt: TGTGCCAGCAGCGTGACAGCATCTAGCTCCTACGAGCAGTACTTC
CDR3aa: CASSVTASSSYEQYF

abundance: .
d_gene: .
j_gene: TRBJ1-1
v_gene: TRBV28
CDR3nt: TGTGCCAGCAGCAAGCAGGCCCCTGAGGCTTTCTTT
CDR3aa: CASSKQAPEAFF

abundance: .
d_gene: .
j_gene: TRBJ2-4
v_gene: TRBV6-5
CDR3nt: TGTGCCAGCAGTCCCGGGGCAGGGGTAAACATTCAGTACTTC
CDR3aa: CASSPGAGVNIQYF

abundance: .
d_gene: TRBD1
j_gene: TRBJ2-1
v_gene: TRBV28
CDR3nt: TGTGCCAGCAGGGCCCGGACAGGGAGAGGCGGTGAGCAGTTCTTC
CDR3aa: CASRARTGRGGEQFF

abundance: .
d_gene: TRBD1
j_gene: TRBJ1-2
v_gene: TRBV4-3
CDR3nt: TGCGCCAGCAGCCAGGGACAGGGACTTGAGGGCTACACCTTC
CDR3aa: CASSQGQGLEGYTF

abundance: .
d_gene: .
j_gene: TRBJ2-1
v_gene: TRBV24-1
CDR3nt: TGTGCCACCAGTGACTTGACAGACTACAATGAGCAGTTCTTC
CDR3aa: CATSDLTDYNEQFF

abundance: .
d_gene: .
j_gene: TRBJ2-7
v_gene: TRBV6-2/TRBV6-3
CDR3nt: TGTGCCAGCAGTTACACGCCGTTAAGGGAGCTTTCGACCTACGAGCAGTACTTC
CDR3aa: CASSYTPLRELSTYEQYF

abundance: .
d_gene: TRBD2
j_gene: TRBJ2-1
v_gene: TRBV5-4
CDR3nt: TGTGCCAGCAGCCCTGAACCGGGACTAGCTTCCTACAATGAGCAGTTCTTC
CDR3aa: CASSPEPGLASYNEQFF

abundance: .
d_gene: TRBD1
j_gene: TRBJ1-2
v_gene: TRBV19
CDR3nt: TGTGCCAGTACCGACAGGGGGGCTGGCTACACCTTC
CDR3aa: CASTDRGAGYTF

abundance: .
d_gene: .
j_gene: TRBJ2-2
v_gene: TRBV10-3
CDR3nt: TGTGCCATCAGTGAACTAGGGAACACCGGGGAGCTGTTTTTT
CDR3aa: CAISELGNTGELFF

abundance: .
d_gene: .
j_gene: TRBJ2-7
v_gene: TRBV29-1
CDR3nt: TGCAGCGTTCGAGGGGGGGACTCCTACGAGCAGTACTTC
CDR3aa: CSVRGGDSYEQYF

abundance: .
d_gene: TRBD2
j_gene: TRBJ2-3
v_gene: TRBV27
CDR3nt: TGTGCCAGCAGCCTTCTAGCGGGGGGGCAGGGAGATACGCAGTATTTT
CDR3aa: CASSLLAGGQGDTQYF

abundance: .
d_gene: TRBD1
j_gene: TRBJ1-1
v_gene: TRBV5-1
CDR3nt: TGCGCCAGCAGCGGGCCGGGACAGGGGGCAGGAGCTTTCTTT
CDR3aa: CASSGPGQGAGAFF

abundance: .
d_gene: .
j_gene: TRBJ1-6
v_gene: TRBV10-3
CDR3nt: TGTGCCATCAGTGAGACTAAGGATTCACCCCTCCACTTT
CDR3aa: CAISETKDSPLHF

abundance: .
d_gene: TRBD2
j_gene: TRBJ2-4
v_gene: TRBV19
CDR3nt: TGTGCCAGTAGTTTATCGGGAGGGTTTCGAGTTGACATTCAGTACTTC
CDR3aa: CASSLSGGFRVDIQYF

abundance: .
d_gene: .
j_gene: TRBJ1-2
v_gene: TRBV5-1
CDR3nt: TGCGCCAGCAGCTTGACCCGGAGTGATGGCTACACCTTC
CDR3aa: CASSLTRSDGYTF

abundance: .
d_gene: TRBD2
j_gene: TRBJ2-7
v_gene: TRBV7-6
CDR3nt: TGTGCCAGCAGCTTATCGGGGGGGGACGGCGAGCAGTACTTC
CDR3aa: CASSLSGGDGEQYF

abundance: .
d_gene: TRBD1
j_gene: TRBJ2-3
v_gene: TRBV11-3
CDR3nt: TGTGCCAGCAGCTTGACAGGGGCAGATACGCAGTATTTT
CDR3aa: CASSLTGADTQYF

abundance: .
d_gene: .
j_gene: TRBJ2-5
v_gene: TRBV6-5
CDR3nt: TGTGCCAGCAGTTACTCGACCATTGGGAGAGAGACCCAGTACTTC
CDR3aa: CASSYSTIGRETQYF

abundance: .
d_gene: TRBD1
j_gene: TRBJ1-2
v_gene: TRBV4-1
CDR3nt: TGCGCCAGCAGCCAAGAGACAGGGGTGGGGTATGGCTACACCTTC
CDR3aa: CASSQETGVGYGYTF

abundance: .
d_gene: TRBD1
j_gene: TRBJ1-1
v_gene: TRBV7-9
CDR3nt: TGTGCCAGCAGCCATCCTGACGGGACAGGGCACCTTATGAACACTGAAGCTTTCTTT
CDR3aa: CASSHPDGTGHLMNTEAFF

abundance: .
d_gene: .
j_gene: TRBJ1-2
v_gene: TRBV4-1
CDR3nt: TGCGCCAGCAGCCCCGCCGGGCCTGGAGGGGCTTTCTATGGCTACACCTTC
CDR3aa: CASSPAGPGGAFYGYTF

abundance: .
d_gene: TRBD1
j_gene: TRBJ1-1
v_gene: TRBV19
CDR3nt: TGTGCCAGTACCAAAGGGACAGCCTTGAACACTGAAGCTTTCTTT
CDR3aa: CASTKGTALNTEAFF

abundance: .
d_gene: .
j_gene: TRBJ1-1
v_gene: TRBV6-5
CDR3nt: TGTGCCAGCAGAGACCAAGGAGCTACGGCTTTCTTT
CDR3aa: CASRDQGATAFF